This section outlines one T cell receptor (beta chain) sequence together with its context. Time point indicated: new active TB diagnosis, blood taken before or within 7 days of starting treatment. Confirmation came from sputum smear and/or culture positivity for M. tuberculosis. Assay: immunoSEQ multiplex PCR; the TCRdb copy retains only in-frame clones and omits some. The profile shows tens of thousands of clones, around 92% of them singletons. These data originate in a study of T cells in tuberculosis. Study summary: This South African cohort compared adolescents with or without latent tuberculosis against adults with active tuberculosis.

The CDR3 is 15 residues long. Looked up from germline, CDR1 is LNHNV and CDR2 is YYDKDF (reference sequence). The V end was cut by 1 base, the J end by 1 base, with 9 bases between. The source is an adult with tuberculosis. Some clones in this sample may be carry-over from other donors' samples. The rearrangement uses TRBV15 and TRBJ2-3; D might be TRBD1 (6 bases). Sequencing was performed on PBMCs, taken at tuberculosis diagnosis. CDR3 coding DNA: TGTGCCACCAGCAGAGGGGGGCGCGGCACAGATACGCAGTATTTT. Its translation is CATSRGGRGTDTQYF. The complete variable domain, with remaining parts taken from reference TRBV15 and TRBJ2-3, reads DAMVIQNPRYQVTQFGKPVTLSCSQTLNHNVMYWYQQKSSQAPKLLFHYYDKDFNNEADTPDNFQSRRPNTSFCFLDIRSPGLGDTAMYLCATSRGGRGTDTQYFGPGTRLTVL.